This TCR beta chain was captured in a study of T cells in Graves' hyperthyroidism and ophthalmopathy. This CDR3 spans 16 amino acids. The germline V gene encodes CDR1 LGHDT and CDR2 YNNKEL (reference sequence). J was trimmed by 1 base and V by 1 base; bases with no gene match: 3. RNA transcripts yielded amplified TCR beta CDR3 regions. The study used the HTBI primer set for a first-round RT-PCR of the TCR CDR3. TCRdb reanalysed the multiplex PCR reads using MiXCR and keeps one entry per CDR3 protein. The top ten clones hold around 47% of a sample with over 400,000 distinct CDR3 sequences, under 25% of them seen once.

Sequenced: blood. The V gene is TRBV3-1, the J gene TRBJ2-2; 7 bases fit TRBD1. This clonotype originated in a woman between 65 and 79 years old with Graves' ophthalmopathy. The CDR3 nucleotides are TGTGCCAGCAGCCAAGGTTGGACAGGGAACACCGGGGAGCTGTTTTTT. It is translated as CASSQGWTGNTGELFF.